Following are 3 T cell receptor beta chains from one sample sequenced in a study of cytotoxic CD8 clonotypes in ibrutinib-treated CLL. Some clones are missing from TCRdb's copy, which holds only in-frame ones; the method was immunoSEQ multiplex PCR. The sample has about 68,000 clones, roughly two thirds seen once. The sequencing here drew on PBMCs, taken after 12 months of ibrutinib treatment. These receptors were taken from a human donor with chronic lymphocytic leukemia.

The gene calls are TRBV29-1 and TRBJ1-1; TRBD1 might be the D (5 bases). Germline CDR1 is SQVTM and CDR2 is ANQGSEA. The CDR3 length is 13 residues. Trimming took off 4 bases at V and 2 bases at J, with 11 bases between the two ends. The CDR3 sequence is CSVVRGGNTEAFF. The CDR3 region has the DNA TGCAGCGTTGTTCGTGGGGGTAACACTGAAGCTTTCTTT.

This clone showed up just once. The chain is built from TRBV11-2 and TRBJ1-5; D unresolved. V lost 1 base and J lost 9, with 13 bases in between. Germline values: CDR1 SGHAT, CDR2 FQNNGV. This CDR3 region has 14 residues. CDR3 coding DNA: TGTGCCAGCAGCTTAGGTGCGGCCGCGGGGCCCCAGCATTTT. Translating it yields CASSLGAAAGPQHF.

The CDR3 sequence is CASSLAGSGSPLHF. CDR3 coding DNA: TGTGCCAGCAGCTTAGCAGGGTCGGGCTCACCCCTCCACTTT. This chain links TRBV7-2 with TRBJ1-6; D unresolved. The CDR3 totals 14 residues. Trimming shortened V by 0 bases and J by 10 bases, and 10 bases separated the two germline ends. Germline lookup yields CDR1 SGHTA and CDR2 FQGNSA.